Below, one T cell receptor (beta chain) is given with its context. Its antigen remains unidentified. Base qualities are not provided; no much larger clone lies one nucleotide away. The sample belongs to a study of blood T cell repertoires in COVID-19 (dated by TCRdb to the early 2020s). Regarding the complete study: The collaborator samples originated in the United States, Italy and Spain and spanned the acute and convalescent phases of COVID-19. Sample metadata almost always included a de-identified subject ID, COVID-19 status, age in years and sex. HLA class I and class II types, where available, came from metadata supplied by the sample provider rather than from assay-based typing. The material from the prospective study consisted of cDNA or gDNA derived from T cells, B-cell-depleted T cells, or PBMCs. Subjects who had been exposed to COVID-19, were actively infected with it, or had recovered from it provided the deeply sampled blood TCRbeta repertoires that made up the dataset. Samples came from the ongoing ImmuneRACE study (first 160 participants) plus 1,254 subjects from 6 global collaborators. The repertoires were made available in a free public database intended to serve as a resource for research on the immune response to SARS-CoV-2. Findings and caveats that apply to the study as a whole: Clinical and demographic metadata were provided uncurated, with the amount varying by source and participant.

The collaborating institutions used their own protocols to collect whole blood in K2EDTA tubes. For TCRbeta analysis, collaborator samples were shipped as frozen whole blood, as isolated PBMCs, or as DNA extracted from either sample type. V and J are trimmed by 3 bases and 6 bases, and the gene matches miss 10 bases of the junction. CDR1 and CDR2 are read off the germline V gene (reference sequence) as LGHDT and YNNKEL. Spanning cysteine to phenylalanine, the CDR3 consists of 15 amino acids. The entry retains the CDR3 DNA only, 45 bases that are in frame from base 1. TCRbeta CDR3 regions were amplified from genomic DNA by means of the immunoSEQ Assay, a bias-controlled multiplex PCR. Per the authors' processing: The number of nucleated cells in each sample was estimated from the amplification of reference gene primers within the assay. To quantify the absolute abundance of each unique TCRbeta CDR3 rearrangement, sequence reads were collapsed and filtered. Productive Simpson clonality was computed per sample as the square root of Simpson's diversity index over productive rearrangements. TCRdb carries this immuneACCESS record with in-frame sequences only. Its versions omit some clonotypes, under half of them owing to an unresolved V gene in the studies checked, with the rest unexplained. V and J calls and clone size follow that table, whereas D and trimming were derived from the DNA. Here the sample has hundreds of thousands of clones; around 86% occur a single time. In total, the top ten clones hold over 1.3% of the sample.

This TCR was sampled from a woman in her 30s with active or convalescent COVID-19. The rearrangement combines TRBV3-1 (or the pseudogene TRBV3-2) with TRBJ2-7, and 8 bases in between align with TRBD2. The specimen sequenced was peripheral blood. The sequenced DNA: TGTGCCAGCAGCCAGGCCGGGACTAGATTGGTCGAGCAGTACTTC. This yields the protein CASSQAGTRLVEQYF.